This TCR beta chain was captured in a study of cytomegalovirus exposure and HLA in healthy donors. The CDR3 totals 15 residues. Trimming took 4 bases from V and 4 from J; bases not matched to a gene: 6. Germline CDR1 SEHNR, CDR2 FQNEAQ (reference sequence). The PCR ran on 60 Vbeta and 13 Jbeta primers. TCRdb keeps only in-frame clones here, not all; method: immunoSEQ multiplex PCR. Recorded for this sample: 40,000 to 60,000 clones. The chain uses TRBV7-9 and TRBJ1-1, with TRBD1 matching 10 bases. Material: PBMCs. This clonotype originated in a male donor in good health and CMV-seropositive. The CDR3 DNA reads TGTGCCAGCAGCTCACCCGACAGGGGGCTCACTGAAGCTTTCTTT. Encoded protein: CASSSPDRGLTEAFF.